This TCR beta chain was recovered during a study of T cell responses to AZD1222 COVID-19 vaccine. Study-wide results and limits: Only after the peak T cell response were repertoires sampled. Among AZD1222 vaccinees, only six were seropositive at baseline. Clonal diversity may have been underestimated, and the donors were mostly white British, with more females than males. Recipients of two AZD1222 doses showed rising Spike-specific TCR breadth and depth.

Germline trimming cut 1 base from V and 2 bases from J; bases unmatched to any gene: 5. The CDR3 consists of 16 residues. The germline gives CDR1 SGHRS, CDR2 YFSETQ. Measured with immunoSEQ multiplex PCR; TCRdb has only the in-frame clones, and not every one. The table records over 100,000 clones, about nine tenths of them present only once. In the case of this clone: Its antigen is undetermined.

This specimen consisted of peripheral blood, obtained on day 0 of AZD1222 vaccination. This receptor was taken from an adult in good health. J is TRBJ2-5 and V is TRBV5-1; 10 bases are a match to TRBD2. This CDR3 reads CASSLSLSGGQETQYF. The CDR3 DNA reads as TGCGCCAGCAGCTTGTCTCTTAGCGGGGGGCAAGAGACCCAGTACTTC. The complete variable domain, with remaining parts taken from reference TRBV5-1 and TRBJ2-5, reads KAGVTQTPRYLIKTRGQQVTLSCSPISGHRSVSWYQQTPGQGLQFLFEYFSETQRNKGNFPGRFSGRQFSNSRSEMNVSTLELGDSALYLCASSLSLSGGQETQYFGPGTRLLVL.